The subject of this entry is one T cell receptor beta chain. The entry originates in a study of long-term antiretroviral therapy in people with HIV. Whole-study context: The study's earliest collections predate the 2015 immediate-ART recommendation by about a decade.

Deletions cut 7 bases from V and 9 bases from J, with 16 bases between. Germline V gene sequence: CDR1 MNHEY, CDR2 SVGAGI. The CDR3 totals 14 residues. The run of the v3.0 immunoSEQ assay was at survey level. TCRdb's copy holds only in-frame clones and misses some; the assay was immunoSEQ multiplex PCR. This table has 20,000 to 25,000 clones, 82% appearing once. The sample consisted of unsorted PBMCs, taken less than 2.5 years after starting antiretroviral therapy. The genes are TRBV6-5 and TRBJ1-6; D is ambiguous. The sequence derives from a man in his forties or fifties with HIV. CDR3 nucleotides: TGTGCCAGCACCGCCGGTGGGGATACTTCACCCCTCCACTTT. Protein product: CASTAGGDTSPLHF.